A single sample is the source of the 7 T cell receptor beta chains below, sequenced in a study of CD8 T cells in ankylosing spondylitis. Findings of the study overall: A TCR beta motif made of fewer than ten highly homologous variants seemed typical of ankylosing spondylitis blood.

Each CDR3 protein gets one entry after TCRdb re-called the 5' RACE reads with MiXCR. The repertoire holds some 700,000 distinct CDR3 sequences, around 20% seen once, with approximately 18% in the top ten. Antigens of these TCRs are unknown. Material: blood, either unsorted or a sorted T cell fraction (not recorded which). These receptors all come from a male donor with ankylosing spondylitis.

The V and J genes are TRBV15 and TRBJ2-2; D tentatively fits TRBD1 or TRBD2 (5 bases each). This CDR3 is 15 amino acids long. In germline, CDR1 is LNHNV, CDR2 YYDKDF (reference sequence). With 5 bases removed from V and 0 bases from J, the gap between germline ends came to 10 bases. The chain's CDR3 is CATSAGTANTGELFF. CDR3 nucleotide sequence: TGTGCCACCAGCGCCGGGACGGCGAACACCGGGGAGCTGTTTTTT.

This clonotype appeared many times. The genes are TRBV29-1 and TRBJ1-2; D might be TRBD1 (6 bases). CDR1 and CDR2 (germline): SQVTM, ANQGSEA. V was shortened by 3 bases and J by 7 bases, with 15 bases between the two germline ends. There are 13 residues in the CDR3. CDR3 sequence (DNA): TGCAGCGTTGATTCCGGACAGTTTGCTGGCTACACCTTC. Its protein is CSVDSGQFAGYTF.

This clonotype was seen a few times. The V call is TRBV6-5, the J call TRBJ2-2; D remains ambiguous. Germline V gene sequence: CDR1 MNHEY, CDR2 SVGAGI. The CDR3 loop spans 15 amino acids. V lost 0 bases and J lost 4, with 9 bases in between. The CDR3 region has the DNA TGTGCCAGCAGTTACTCGACCCGTAGCACCGGGGAGCTGTTTTTT. Protein product: CASSYSTRSTGELFF.

The table lists this clonotype with a few counts. The chain links TRBV12-3 or TRBV12-4 to TRBJ1-2, with D maybe TRBD1 (6 bases). The length of the CDR3 is 17 residues. Between the trimmed V and J ends, which lost 7 bases and 5 bases, there was a span of 26 bases. CDR3 amino acids: CASIFLQMGAAHYGYTF. CDR3 nucleotide sequence: TGTGCCAGCATTTTTCTTCAAATGGGGGCCGCTCATTATGGCTACACCTTC.

This chain connects TRBV7-9 to TRBJ2-7; tentative D call: TRBD1 (6 bases). Trimming stripped 5 bases from V and 2 bases from J, with 10 bases between. The germline V gene has CDR1 SEHNR and CDR2 FQNEAQ (reference sequence). CDR3 length: 13 amino acids. The CDR3 nucleotides read TGTGCCAGCAGCATCACAGGGCCCTACGAGCAGTACTTC. Translating gives CASSITGPYEQYF. The full variable domain, completed using reference TRBV7-9 and TRBJ2-7, is DTGVSQNPRHKITKRGQNVTFRCDPISEHNRLYWYRQTLGQGPEFLTYFQNEAQLEKSRLLSDRFSAERPKGSFSTLEIQRTEQGDSAMYLCASSITGPYEQYFGPGTRLTVT.

This chain connects TRBV27 to TRBJ2-5, with a possible D match to TRBD2 (6 bases). The CDR3 contains 13 residues. Germline V gives CDR1 MNHEY, CDR2 SMNVEV (reference sequence). V lost 8 bases and J 4 bases, leaving 14 bases between the germline ends. The CDR3 sequence: CASRGNIGETQYF. CDR3 bases: TGTGCCAGCCGCGGGAATATAGGAGAGACCCAGTACTTC.

The chain combines TRBV9 with TRBJ2-1, with D possibly being TRBD2 (7 bases). V dropped 0 bases and J dropped 2 bases, with 12 bases sitting between them. CDR1 and CDR2 (germline): SGDLS, YYNGEE. This CDR3 spans 16 amino acids. The DNA of the CDR3 is TGTGCCAGCAGCGTAGGTCCCGGGGGGCCCTACAATGAGCAGTTCTTC. Residues: CASSVGPGGPYNEQFF. Looking up the rest from reference TRBV9 and TRBJ2-1 gives the full variable domain: DSGVTQTPKHLITATGQRVTLRCSPRSGDLSVYWYQQSLDQGLQFLIQYYNGEERAKGNILERFSAQQFPDLHSELNLSSLELGDSALYFCASSVGPGGPYNEQFFGPGTRLTVL.